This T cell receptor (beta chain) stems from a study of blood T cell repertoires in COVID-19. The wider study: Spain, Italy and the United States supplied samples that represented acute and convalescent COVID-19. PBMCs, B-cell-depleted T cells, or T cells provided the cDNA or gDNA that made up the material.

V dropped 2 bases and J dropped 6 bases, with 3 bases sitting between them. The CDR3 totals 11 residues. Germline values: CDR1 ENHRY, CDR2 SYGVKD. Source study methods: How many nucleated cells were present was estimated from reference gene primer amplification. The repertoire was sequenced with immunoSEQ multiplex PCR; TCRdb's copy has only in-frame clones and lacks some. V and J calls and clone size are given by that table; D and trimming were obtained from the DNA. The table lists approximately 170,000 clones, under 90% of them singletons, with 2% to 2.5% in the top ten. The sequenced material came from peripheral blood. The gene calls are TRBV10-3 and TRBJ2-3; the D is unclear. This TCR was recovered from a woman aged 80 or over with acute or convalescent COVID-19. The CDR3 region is CAISETDTQYF. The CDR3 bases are TGTGCCATCAGTGAGACTGATACGCAGTATTTT.